Following are 9 T cell receptor beta chains from one sample sequenced in a study of tumor-infiltrating lymphocytes in primary liver carcinoma. In addition to blood RNA drawn from unsorted whole blood, germline DNA was extracted. The authors made TCR beta cDNA from around 500 ng total RNA with a constant-region primer. Sequencing libraries for TCR beta derived from three nested multiplex PCR rounds that used slightly modified ARM-PCR. The first two PCR rounds used TRBV1-TRBV30 forward primers with a C-beta reverse primer, approximately 11 cycles each. A single record per CDR3 protein comes from TCRdb applying MiXCR to the multiplex PCR reads. The sample has about 320,000 distinct CDR3 sequences; about three fifths are singletons. The sequencing sample was made of peripheral blood. The source of these receptors is a woman younger than 45 with primary liver carcinoma and hepatitis B virus infection.

V and J are TRBV28 and TRBJ2-1; 11 bases are a match to TRBD2. V lost 6 bases, J lost 8 bases, and 12 bases stayed unmatched. The CDR3 totals 16 residues. Germline assignment: CDR1 MDHEN and CDR2 SYDVKM. The CDR3 bases are TGTGCCAGCAGGCCGTATAGCGGGAGGGGAAGAGATGAGCAGTTCTTC. Protein: CASRPYSGRGRDEQFF.

This clonotype was recorded once. The V gene is TRBV6-2 or TRBV6-3, the J gene TRBJ2-2; D gene uncertain. CDR1 is MNHEY, CDR2 SVGEGT, per germline. This CDR3 has 17 residues. The V end lost 0 bases, the J end lost 4 bases, and 15 bases lay between the germline ends. This CDR3 reads CASSYSDLTIITGELFF. The CDR3 DNA follows: TGTGCCAGCAGTTACTCGGACCTTACGATCATCACCGGGGAGCTGTTTTTT.

This clonotype was counted many times. The CDR3 sequence: CASSGGGQKNIQYF. The CDR3 coding sequence is TGTGCCAGCAGTGGTGGGGGACAGAAAAACATTCAGTACTTC. This rearrangement joins TRBV6-1 to TRBJ2-4; TRBD1 aligns across 7 bases. In germline, CDR1 is MNHNS, CDR2 SASEGT. V shed 4 bases and J 4 bases; nucleotides not matched to a gene: 4. The CDR3 contains 14 residues.

The V call is TRBV11-2, the J call TRBJ2-7, with D hard to call. The CDR3 is made up of 12 amino acids. Germline-derived CDR1 and CDR2 are SGHAT and FQNNGV. V lost 5 bases and J lost 6, with 11 bases in between. CDR3 nucleotides: TGTGCCAGCAGCATAGGTCCCATCGAGCAGTACTTC. Protein: CASSIGPIEQYF.

This clonotype occurred a few times. This clone may be a read error of a much larger clone one base away. As the CDR3 is not closed by the conserved phenylalanine or tryptophan, this likely results from a read error. The chain is built from TRBV29-1 and TRBJ1-1; 7 nucleotides match TRBD1. The CDR3 has 11 amino acids. V lost 2 bases, J lost 7 bases, and 1 base stayed unmatched. From germline, CDR1 is SQVTM and CDR2 ANQGSEA. This CDR3 reads CSVERQGEAFL. In DNA form, the CDR3 reads TGCAGCGTTGAACGACAGGGTGAAGCTTTCCTT.

Concerning this clonotype: One end of the junction is discordant with germline, which a read error may explain. CDR3 in DNA: TGTGCCAGCAGCCAAGATATCGGAGCGGGAATGAACAATGAGAAGTTCTTC. Translation: CASSQDIGAGMNNEKFF. The chain combines TRBV4-3 with TRBJ2-1, with TRBD2 matching 7 bases. From germline, CDR1 is LGHNA and CDR2 YSLEER. This CDR3 has 17 residues.

Worth noting for this clonotype: This may stem from a read error, because a much larger clone lies one nucleotide away. The V gene is TRBV29-1, the J gene TRBJ1-2; D possibly corresponds to TRBD1 (6 bases). The V gene's germline CDR1 is SQVTM and CDR2 ANQGSEA. This CDR3 region has 15 residues. CDR3 bases: TGCGGCGTTGCCCCCAGGGAAGGGGGTAACTATGGCTACACCTTC. It yields the protein CGVAPREGGNYGYTF.

Concerning this clonotype: At one end the junction does not follow the germline gene, possibly because of a read error. CDR3 residues: CASSWAGQHYSPLHF. The CDR3 nucleotides read TGTGCCAGCAGCTGGGCGGGACAGCATTATTCACCCCTCCACTTC. The J gene is TRBJ1-6, the V gene TRBV11-2; 7 bases are shared with TRBD1. The CDR3 sequence is 15 residues long. CDR1 and CDR2 from the germline V gene are SGHAT and FQNNGV.

As regards this clonotype: An end of the junction does not agree with germline; a read error may underlie this. The chain has TRBV11-3 and TRBJ2-7, with D possibly matching TRBD1 (6 bases). The CDR3 is 15 amino acids. The germline V gene encodes CDR1 SGHNT and CDR2 YENEEA. CDR3 protein: CASSRQGQPPNEQNF. The CDR3 DNA reads as TGTGCCAGCAGCCGCCAGGGGCAACCTCCTAATGAGCAGAACTTC.